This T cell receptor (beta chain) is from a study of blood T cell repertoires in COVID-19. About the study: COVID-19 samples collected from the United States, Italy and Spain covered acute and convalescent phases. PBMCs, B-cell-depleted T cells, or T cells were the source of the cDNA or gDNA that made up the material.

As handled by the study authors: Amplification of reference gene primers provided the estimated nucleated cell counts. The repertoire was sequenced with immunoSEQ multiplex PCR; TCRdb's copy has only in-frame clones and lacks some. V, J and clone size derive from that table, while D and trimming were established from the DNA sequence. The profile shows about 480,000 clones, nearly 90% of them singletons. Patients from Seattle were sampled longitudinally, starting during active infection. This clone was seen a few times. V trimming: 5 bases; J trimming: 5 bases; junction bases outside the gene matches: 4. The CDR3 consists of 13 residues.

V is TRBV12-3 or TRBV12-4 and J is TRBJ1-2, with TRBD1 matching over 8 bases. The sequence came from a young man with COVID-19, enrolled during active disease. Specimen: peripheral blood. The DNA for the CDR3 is TGTGCCAGCAGTGCAGGGGGCAAGTATGGCTACACCTTC. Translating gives CASSAGGKYGYTF.